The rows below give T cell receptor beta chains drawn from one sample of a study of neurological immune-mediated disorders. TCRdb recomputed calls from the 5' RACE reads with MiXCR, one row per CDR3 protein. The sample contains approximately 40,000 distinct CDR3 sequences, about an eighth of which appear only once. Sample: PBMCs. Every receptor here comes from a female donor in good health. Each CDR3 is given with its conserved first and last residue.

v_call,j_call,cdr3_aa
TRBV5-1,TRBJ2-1,CASSLNSRLEANEQFF
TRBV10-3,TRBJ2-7,CAISQGGTSGTYEQYF
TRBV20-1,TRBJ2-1,CSARGGTTTYNEQFF
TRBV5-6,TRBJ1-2,CASSSQPSVRGYGYTF
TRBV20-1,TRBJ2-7,CSARFRGYEQYF
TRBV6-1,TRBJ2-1,CASILAPGSYNEQFF
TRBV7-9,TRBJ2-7,CASSSMGTGAYEQYF
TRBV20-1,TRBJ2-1,CSARDPQGPEQFF
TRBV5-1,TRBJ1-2,CASSLYLAADSNYGYTF
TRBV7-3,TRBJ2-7,CASSLSGGPLEQYF
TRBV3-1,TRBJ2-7,CASSQVRGSPYEQYF
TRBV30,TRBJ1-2,CAWSNINYGYTF
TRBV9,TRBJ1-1,CASSVTPSAGEAFF
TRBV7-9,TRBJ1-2,CASSLAGGAGLDGYTF
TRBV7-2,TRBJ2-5,CASSSDRAETQYF
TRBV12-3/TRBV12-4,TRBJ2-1,CASSVSILIDEQFF
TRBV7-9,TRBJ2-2,CASTWYTGELFF
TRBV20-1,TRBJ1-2,CSARSLQGNYGYTF
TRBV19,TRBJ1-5,CASSWGQGVNQPQHF
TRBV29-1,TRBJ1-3,CSVEGANTIYF
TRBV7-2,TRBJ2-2,CASSLCPAGSDGELFF
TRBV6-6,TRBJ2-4,CASSDPGKNIQYF
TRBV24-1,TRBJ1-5,CATSEGQGRNKPQNF
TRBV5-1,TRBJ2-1,CASSPEDRVNEQFF
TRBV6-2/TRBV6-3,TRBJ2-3,CASRGWTADTQYF
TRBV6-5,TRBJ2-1,CASTLGGSPSLRSYNEQFF
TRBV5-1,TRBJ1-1,CASSFGGVGTEAFF
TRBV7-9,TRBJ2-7,CASSSGGTGVVF
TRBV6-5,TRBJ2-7,CASSYGSTPSYEQYF
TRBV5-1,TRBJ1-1,CASSLGITGGIGTNTEAFF
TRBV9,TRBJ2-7,CASNQGTGTEQYF
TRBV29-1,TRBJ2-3,CSVALNPDTQYF
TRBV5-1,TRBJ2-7,CASSLAFSGSSYEQYF
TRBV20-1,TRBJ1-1,CSATGHMNTEAFF
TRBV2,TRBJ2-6,CASSRGLSGANVLTF
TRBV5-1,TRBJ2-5,CASSYSGTSGETQYF
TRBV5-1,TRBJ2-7,CASSLDGTVFYEQYF
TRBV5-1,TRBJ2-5,CASSWGSRETQYF
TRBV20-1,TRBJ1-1,CSARGQTRGNTEAFF
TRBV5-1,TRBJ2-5,CASSLDGVGRETQYF
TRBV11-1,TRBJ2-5,CASSFQGASIIETQYF
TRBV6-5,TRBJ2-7,CDSSYSDGSYEQYF